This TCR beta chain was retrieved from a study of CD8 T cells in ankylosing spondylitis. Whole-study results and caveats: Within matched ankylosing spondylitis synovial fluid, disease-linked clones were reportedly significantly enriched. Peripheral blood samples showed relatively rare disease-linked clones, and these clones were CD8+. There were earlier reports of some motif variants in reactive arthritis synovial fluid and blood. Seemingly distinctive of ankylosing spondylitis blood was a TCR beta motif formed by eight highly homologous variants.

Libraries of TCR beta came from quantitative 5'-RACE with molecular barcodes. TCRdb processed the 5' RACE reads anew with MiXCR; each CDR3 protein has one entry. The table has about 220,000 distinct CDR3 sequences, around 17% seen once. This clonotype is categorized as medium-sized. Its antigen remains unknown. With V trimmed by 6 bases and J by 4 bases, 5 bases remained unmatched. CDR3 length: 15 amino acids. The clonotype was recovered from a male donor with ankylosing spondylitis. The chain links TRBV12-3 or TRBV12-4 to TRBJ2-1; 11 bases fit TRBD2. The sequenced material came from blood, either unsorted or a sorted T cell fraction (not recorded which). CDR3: CASRGGTSGYNEQFF. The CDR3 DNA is TGTGCCAGCAGGGGAGGGACTAGCGGTTACAATGAGCAGTTCTTC.